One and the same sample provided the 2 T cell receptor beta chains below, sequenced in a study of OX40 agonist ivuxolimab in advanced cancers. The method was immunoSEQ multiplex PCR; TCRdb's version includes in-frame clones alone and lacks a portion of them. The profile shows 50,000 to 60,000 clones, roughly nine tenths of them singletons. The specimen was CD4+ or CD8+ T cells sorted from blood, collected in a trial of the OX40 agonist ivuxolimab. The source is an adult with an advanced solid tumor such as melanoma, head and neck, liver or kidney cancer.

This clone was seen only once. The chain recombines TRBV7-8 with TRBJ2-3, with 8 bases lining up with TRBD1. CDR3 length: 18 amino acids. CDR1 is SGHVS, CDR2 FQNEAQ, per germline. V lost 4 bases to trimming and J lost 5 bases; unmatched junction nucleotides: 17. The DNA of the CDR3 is TGTGCCAGCAGCTCACCCGGGACAGGCGTTCGAGGAATAGATACGCAGTATTTT. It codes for CASSSPGTGVRGIDTQYF.

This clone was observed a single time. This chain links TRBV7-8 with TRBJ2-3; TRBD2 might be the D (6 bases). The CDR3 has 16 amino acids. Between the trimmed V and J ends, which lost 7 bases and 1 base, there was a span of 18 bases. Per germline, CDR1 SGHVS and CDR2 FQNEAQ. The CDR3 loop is CASTILAGLGTDTQYF. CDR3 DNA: TGTGCCAGCACCATTCTGGCGGGGCTCGGCACAGATACGCAGTATTTT.